A selection of T cell receptor beta chains follows, all from one sample in a study of T cell responses to AZD1222 COVID-19 vaccine. Here immunoSEQ multiplex PCR was the method, and the copy in TCRdb shows in-frame clones only, minus some. The data hold roughly 120,000 clones, with 70% to 90% observed a single time. The sequencing here drew on peripheral blood, taken on day 0 of AZD1222 vaccination. These receptors all come from an adult in good health. The CDR3 runs from the conserved cysteine through the conserved F or W. D genes are given only for firm matches. Clone size is shown for a subset of rows, as once, few, many or a class of expanded clone.

V gene	J gene	D gene	clone size	CDR3 protein	CDR3 DNA
TRBV9	TRBJ1-2	TRBD1	-	CASSVGGQGTYGYTF	TGTGCCAGCAGCGTAGGGGGACAGGGGACCTATGGCTACACCTTC
TRBV5-4	TRBJ1-2	TRBD1	-	CASSPRQGASGYTF	TGTGCCAGCAGCCCGAGACAGGGGGCAAGCGGCTACACCTTC
TRBV7-3	TRBJ2-1	TRBD2	-	CASSLVAGGSYNEQFF	TGTGCCAGCAGCTTAGTGGCGGGAGGCTCCTACAATGAGCAGTTCTTC
TRBV28	TRBJ2-1	-	-	CANIAESKQFF	TGTGCCAACATAGCGGAATCGAAGCAGTTCTTC
TRBV7-9	TRBJ1-2	-	once	CASSLKLSPNYGYTF	TGTGCCAGCAGCTTAAAGTTGTCGCCAAACTATGGCTACACCTTC
TRBV30	TRBJ1-5	TRBD1	-	CAWSAGGLGPQHF	TGTGCCTGGAGTGCAGGGGGTCTAGGGCCCCAGCATTTT
TRBV15	TRBJ2-7	TRBD2	-	CATSRGSGSLLGQYF	TGTGCCACCAGCAGGGGTAGCGGGAGCCTTTTGGGGCAGTACTTC
TRBV9	TRBJ2-1	TRBD2	-	CASSVGRLAGVNEQFF	TGTGCCAGCAGCGTAGGAAGACTAGCGGGAGTCAATGAGCAGTTCTTC
TRBV28	TRBJ1-1	-	-	CASSLLIGVKGAAFF	TGTGCCAGCAGTTTACTTATAGGGGTTAAGGGCGCAGCTTTCTTT
TRBV10-3	TRBJ1-1	-	-	CAISEVRDTEAFF	TGTGCCATCAGTGAGGTCAGGGACACTGAAGCTTTCTTT
TRBV29-1	TRBJ2-7	TRBD1	-	CSVEDTRGISYEQYF	TGCAGCGTTGAAGATACCAGGGGGATATCCTACGAGCAGTACTTC
TRBV7-2	TRBJ1-5	-	-	CASSFDRGLYSNQPQHF	TGTGCCAGCAGCTTTGATCGGGGTCTATATAGCAATCAGCCCCAGCATTTT
TRBV24-1	TRBJ1-3	-	-	CATSNGVSGNTIYF	TGTGCCACCTCGAACGGGGTCTCTGGAAACACCATATATTTT
TRBV6-2/TRBV6-3	TRBJ2-5	-	-	CASSYPQETQYF	TGTGCCAGCAGTTATCCCCAAGAGACCCAGTACTTC
TRBV6-5	TRBJ1-2	TRBD1	-	CASRGTGDGYTF	TGTGCCAGCAGGGGGACAGGGGATGGCTACACCTTC
TRBV19	TRBJ1-1	TRBD1	-	CASSTQGVGTEAFF	TGTGCCAGTAGTACCCAGGGGGTAGGCACTGAAGCTTTCTTT
TRBV10-2	TRBJ1-1	-	-	CASRDIHTEAFF	TGCGCCAGCAGGGACATCCACACTGAAGCTTTCTTT
TRBV28	TRBJ1-5	-	-	CASHQGAWGNQPQHF	TGTGCCAGCCACCAGGGAGCATGGGGAAATCAGCCCCAGCATTTT
TRBV7-3	TRBJ2-3	TRBD2	-	CASSSGLAGGGDTQYF	TGTGCCAGCAGCTCTGGACTAGCGGGAGGTGGGGATACGCAGTATTTT
TRBV28	TRBJ1-2	TRBD1	-	CASSHRQGGYGYTF	TGTGCCAGCAGTCACAGACAGGGCGGATATGGCTACACCTTC
TRBV28	TRBJ2-1	-	-	CASTPLAPRTYNEQFF	TGTGCCAGCACCCCCTTAGCGCCGAGAACCTACAATGAGCAGTTCTTC
TRBV15	TRBJ1-2	-	-	CATSRDPSSYGYTF	TGTGCCACCAGCAGAGATCCCAGCTCCTATGGCTACACCTTC
TRBV7-6	TRBJ1-4	TRBD1	-	CASSLRGHRGQGAFNEKLFF	TGTGCCAGCAGCCTAAGGGGCCATCGGGGACAGGGGGCCTTTAATGAAAAACTGTTTTTT
TRBV10-2	TRBJ1-6	TRBD1	-	CASRTGDNSPLHF	TGCGCCAGCAGGACAGGGGATAATTCACCCCTCCACTTT
TRBV6-5	TRBJ1-6	-	once	CASRAGTLYNSPLHF	TGTGCCAGCAGGGCAGGGACCCTTTATAATTCACCCCTCCACTTT
TRBV12-5	TRBJ1-1	-	-	CASGPWNPLFWPLLNTEAFF	TGTGCTAGTGGCCCCTGGAACCCCTTGTTCTGGCCTCTGCTGAACACTGAAGCTTTCTTT
TRBV7-2	TRBJ1-5	TRBD1	-	CASSRPPGQGVGQPQHF	TGTGCCAGCAGCCGCCCGCCGGGACAGGGGGTCGGTCAGCCCCAGCATTTT
TRBV20-1	TRBJ1-5	-	-	CSASRSGQPQHF	TGCAGTGCTAGTCGGAGCGGTCAGCCCCAGCATTTT
TRBV28	TRBJ2-1	-	-	CASRGGGFNEQFF	TGTGCCAGCAGGGGTGGGGGCTTCAATGAGCAGTTCTTC
TRBV30	TRBJ1-5	-	once	CAWSGDSGGAAQHF	TGTGCCTGGAGCGGGGACTCCGGGGGTGCAGCCCAGCATTTT
TRBV27	TRBJ2-7	-	once	CASSTGFYEQYF	TGTGCCAGCAGTACCGGGTTCTACGAGCAGTACTTC
TRBV2	TRBJ1-5	TRBD1	few	CASTPDRGGNQPQHF	TGTGCCAGCACCCCGGACAGGGGAGGCAATCAGCCCCAGCATTTT
TRBV19	TRBJ2-7	-	-	CASSIASGSYEQYF	TGTGCCAGTAGTATAGCCAGCGGCTCCTACGAGCAGTACTTC
TRBV19	TRBJ1-5	TRBD1	-	CASSRTGGVINQPQHF	TGTGCCAGTAGTCGGACAGGGGGCGTGATCAATCAGCCCCAGCATTTT
TRBV9	TRBJ1-2	-	-	CASSLRRNFYGYTF	TGTGCCAGCAGCTTAAGACGGAACTTCTATGGCTACACCTTC
TRBV2	TRBJ1-5	-	-	CASSETGKGNQPQHF	TGTGCCAGCAGTGAAACTGGGAAGGGAAATCAGCCCCAGCATTTT
TRBV21-1	TRBJ2-1	-	-	CASVKPGQGKNEQFF	TGTGCCAGCGTAAAGCCGGGACAGGGGAAGAATGAGCAGTTCTTC
TRBV9	TRBJ1-6	-	-	CASSEGLYNSPLHF	TGTGCCAGCAGCGAGGGCCTCTATAATTCACCCCTCCACTTT
TRBV7-9	TRBJ2-2	-	-	CASSLGWGTSGELFF	TGTGCCAGCAGCTTAGGCTGGGGTACGTCGGGGGAGCTGTTTTTT
TRBV4-1	TRBJ2-3	-	-	CASSPGDTQYF	TGCGCCAGCAGCCCGGGAGATACGCAGTATTTT
TRBV14	TRBJ2-1	-	-	CASSQVGRTYNEQFF	TGTGCCAGCAGCCAAGTAGGCAGGACGTACAATGAGCAGTTCTTC
TRBV2	TRBJ1-5	TRBD1	-	CASSSRTGPYSNQPQHF	TGTGCCAGCAGTAGCCGGACAGGGCCTTATAGCAATCAGCCCCAGCATTTT
TRBV5-5	TRBJ1-5	TRBD1	-	CASSSGQVNQPQHF	TGTGCCAGCAGCTCGGGACAGGTCAATCAGCCCCAGCATTTT
TRBV6-5	TRBJ1-4	-	-	CASRRGWGEKLFF	TGTGCCAGCAGAAGGGGCTGGGGTGAAAAACTGTTTTTT
TRBV14	TRBJ1-2	-	-	CASSQVDSFYGYTF	TGTGCCAGCAGCCAAGTCGACAGTTTCTATGGCTACACCTTC
TRBV6-4	TRBJ1-5	-	few	CASSPHDGDNQPQHF	TGTGCCAGCAGTCCGCACGACGGGGACAATCAGCCCCAGCATTTT
TRBV2	TRBJ2-6	TRBD1	once	CASLGTARVGLGANVLTF	TGTGCCAGCTTGGGGACAGCTAGGGTTGGGCTCGGGGCCAACGTCCTGACTTTC
TRBV7-9	TRBJ1-1	-	-	CASSLGLLF	TGTGCCAGCAGCTTGGGGCTCCTCTTT
TRBV10-1	TRBJ2-7	TRBD1	once	CASSGAGTGQYEQYF	TGCGCCAGCAGTGGTGCCGGGACAGGGCAGTACGAGCAGTACTTC
TRBV7-9	TRBJ2-7	-	few	CASSYQGGAEGEQYF	TGTGCCAGCAGCTACCAGGGCGGGGCGGAAGGCGAGCAGTACTTC
TRBV5-5	TRBJ1-6	-	few	CASSAGRDNSPLHF	TGTGCCAGCAGCGCCGGACGTGATAATTCACCCCTCCACTTT
TRBV2	TRBJ2-7	-	-	CASRVGRSGHEQYF	TGTGCCAGCAGAGTCGGTAGAAGTGGCCACGAGCAGTACTTC
TRBV5-6	TRBJ2-7	TRBD1	few	CASSPYRGLYEQYF	TGTGCCAGCAGCCCCTACAGGGGCCTCTACGAGCAGTACTTC
TRBV7-2	TRBJ1-1	TRBD1	once	CASSFTGRGPKKAFF	TGTGCCAGCAGCTTCACGGGCAGGGGGCCTAAGAAAGCTTTCTTT
TRBV5-6	TRBJ2-2	TRBD1	-	CASSLTGGARTGELFF	TGTGCCAGCAGCTTAACAGGGGGCGCCCGAACCGGGGAGCTGTTTTTT
TRBV7-9	TRBJ2-5	-	-	CASTPGDQETQYF	TGTGCCAGCACTCCGGGGGACCAAGAGACCCAGTACTTC
TRBV5-1	TRBJ1-1	TRBD1	-	CASSSQGDTEAFF	TGCGCCAGCAGCTCACAGGGGGACACTGAAGCTTTCTTT